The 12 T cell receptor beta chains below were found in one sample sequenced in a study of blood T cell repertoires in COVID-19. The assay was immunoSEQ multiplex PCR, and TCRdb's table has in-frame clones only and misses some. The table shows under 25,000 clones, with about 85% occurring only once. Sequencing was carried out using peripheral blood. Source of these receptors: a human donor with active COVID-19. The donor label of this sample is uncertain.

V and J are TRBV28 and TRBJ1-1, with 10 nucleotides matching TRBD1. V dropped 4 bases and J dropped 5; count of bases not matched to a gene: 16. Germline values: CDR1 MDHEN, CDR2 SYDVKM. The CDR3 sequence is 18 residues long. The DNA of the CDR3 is TGTGCCAGCAGTTCGCCTACCCGGGACAGGGGTGCAGATACTGAAGCTTTCTTT. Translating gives CASSSPTRDRGADTEAFF.

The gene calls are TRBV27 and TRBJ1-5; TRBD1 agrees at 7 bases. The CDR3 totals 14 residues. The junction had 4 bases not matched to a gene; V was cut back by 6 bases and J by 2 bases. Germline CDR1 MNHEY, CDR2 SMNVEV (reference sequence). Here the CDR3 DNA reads TGTGCCAGCAGCGAGGGGGCTGGCAATCAGCCCCAGCATTTT. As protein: CASSEGAGNQPQHF.

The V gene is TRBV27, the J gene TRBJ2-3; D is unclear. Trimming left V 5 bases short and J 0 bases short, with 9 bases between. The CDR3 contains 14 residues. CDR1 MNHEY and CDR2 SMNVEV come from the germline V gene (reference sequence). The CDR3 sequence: CASSPNSSTDTQYF. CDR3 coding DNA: TGTGCCAGCAGTCCCAACTCTAGCACAGATACGCAGTATTTT.

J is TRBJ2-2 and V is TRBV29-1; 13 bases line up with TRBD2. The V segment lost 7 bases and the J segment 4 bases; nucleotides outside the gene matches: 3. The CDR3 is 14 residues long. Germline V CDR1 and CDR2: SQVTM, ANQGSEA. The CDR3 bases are TGCAGCGGGGGACTAGCGGGAACCACCGGGGAGCTGTTTTTT. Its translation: CSGGLAGTTGELFF.

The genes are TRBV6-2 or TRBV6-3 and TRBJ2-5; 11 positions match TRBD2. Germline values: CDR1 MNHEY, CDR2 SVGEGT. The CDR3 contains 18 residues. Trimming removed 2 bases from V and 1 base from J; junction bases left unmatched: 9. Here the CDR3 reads CASSYRRPTSGTQETQYF. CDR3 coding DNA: TGTGCCAGCAGTTACCGGCGGCCGACTAGCGGGACCCAAGAGACCCAGTACTTC.

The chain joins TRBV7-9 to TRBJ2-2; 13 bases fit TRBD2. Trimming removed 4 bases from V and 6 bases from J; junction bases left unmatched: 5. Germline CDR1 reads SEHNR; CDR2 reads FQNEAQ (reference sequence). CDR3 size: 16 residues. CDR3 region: CASSSGLAGAAGELFF. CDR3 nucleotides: TGTGCCAGCAGCTCAGGACTAGCGGGAGCGGCCGGGGAGCTGTTTTTT.

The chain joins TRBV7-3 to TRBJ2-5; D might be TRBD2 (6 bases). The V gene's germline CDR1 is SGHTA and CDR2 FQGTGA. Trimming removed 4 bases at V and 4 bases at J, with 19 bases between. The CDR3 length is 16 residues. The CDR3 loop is CASSSTGTGSGETQYF. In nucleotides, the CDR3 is TGTGCCAGCAGCTCCACGGGGACCGGGAGCGGAGAGACCCAGTACTTC.

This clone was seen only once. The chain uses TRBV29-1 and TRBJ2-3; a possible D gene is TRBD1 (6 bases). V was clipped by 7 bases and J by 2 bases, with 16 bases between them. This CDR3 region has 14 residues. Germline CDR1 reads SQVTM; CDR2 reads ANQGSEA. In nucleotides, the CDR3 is TGCAGCGCCGCCTTGACAGGAAACACAGATACGCAGTATTTT. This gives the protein CSAALTGNTDTQYF.

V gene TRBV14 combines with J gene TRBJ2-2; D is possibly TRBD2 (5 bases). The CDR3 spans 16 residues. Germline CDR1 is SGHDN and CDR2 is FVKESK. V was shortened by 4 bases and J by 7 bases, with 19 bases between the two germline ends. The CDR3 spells CASSLRLGGSIGELFF. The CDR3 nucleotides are TGTGCCAGCAGCCTAAGGCTGGGTGGGAGCATCGGGGAGCTGTTTTTT.

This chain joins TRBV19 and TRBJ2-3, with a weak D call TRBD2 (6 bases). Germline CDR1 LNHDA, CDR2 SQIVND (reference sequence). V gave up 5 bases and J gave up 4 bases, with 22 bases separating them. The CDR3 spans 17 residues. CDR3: CASSGERWGGGSDTQYF. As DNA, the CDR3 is TGTGCCAGTAGTGGGGAGCGATGGGGAGGAGGCTCAGATACGCAGTATTTT.

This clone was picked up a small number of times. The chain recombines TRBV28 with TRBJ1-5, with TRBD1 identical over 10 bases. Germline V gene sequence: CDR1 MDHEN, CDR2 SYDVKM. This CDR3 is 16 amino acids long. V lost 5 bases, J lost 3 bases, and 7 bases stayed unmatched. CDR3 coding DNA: TGTGCCAGCAGTCCCGGGACAGGGGTTCTCAATCAGCCCCAGCATTTT. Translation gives CASSPGTGVLNQPQHF.

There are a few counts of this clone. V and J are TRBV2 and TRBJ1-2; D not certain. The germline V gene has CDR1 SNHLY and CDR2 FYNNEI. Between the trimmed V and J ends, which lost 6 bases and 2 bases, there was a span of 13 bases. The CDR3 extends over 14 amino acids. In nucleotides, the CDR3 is TGTGCCAGCAGAGCCCCAAGACTAAACTATGGCTACACCTTC. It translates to CASRAPRLNYGYTF.